The 27 T cell receptor beta chains listed next were all sequenced from one sample in a study of blood T cell repertoires in COVID-19 (dated by TCRdb to 2018 to 2020). The method was the immunoSEQ multiplex PCR assay. Imported from immuneACCESS, the table was reduced by TCRdb to in-frame sequences with V and J called. These copies leave out some clones; in studies compared against another copy, an unresolved V gene accounts for under half, and the cause of the remainder is not known. The sample table holds over 75,000 clones, of which 85% to 95% were seen once. The top ten clonotypes cover 1.5% to 2% of the sample. The sequencing input was peripheral blood. All receptors come from a man aged 55 to 70 with acute or convalescent COVID-19.

This chain connects TRBV9 to TRBJ2-1, with 9 bases matching TRBD2. Trimming removed 4 bases from V and 0 bases from J; junction bases left unmatched: 14. CDR3 length: 19 amino acids. CDR1 is SGDLS, CDR2 YYNGEE, per germline. The CDR3 region is CASSFQREALRSSYNEQFF. Written as DNA, the CDR3 is TGTGCCAGCAGCTTTCAGCGGGAGGCCCTCCGGAGCTCCTACAATGAGCAGTTCTTC.

This chain joins TRBV5-1 and TRBJ1-1; D might be TRBD1 (5 bases). V was pared by 4 bases and J by 1 base, with 8 bases between. Looked up from germline, CDR1 is SGHRS and CDR2 is YFSETQ. The CDR3 is made up of 13 amino acids. CDR3 sequence: CASSDTGNTEAFF. CDR3 DNA sequence: TGCGCCAGCAGCGATACAGGGAACACTGAAGCTTTCTTT.

The J gene is TRBJ2-5, the V gene TRBV5-1; a weak D match, TRBD2 (5 bases). Deletions cut 5 bases from V and 5 bases from J, with 13 bases between. The CDR3 has 13 residues. The germline V gene has CDR1 SGHRS and CDR2 YFSETQ. The chain's CDR3 is CASSTEGGETQYF. The DNA for the CDR3 is TGCGCCAGCAGTACCGAAGGCGGGGAGACCCAGTACTTC.

The rearrangement links TRBV18 to TRBJ2-3; 8 nucleotides agree with TRBD1. J lost 8 bases, V lost 0 bases, and 7 bases had no gene match. The CDR3 extends over 15 amino acids. From germline, CDR1 is KGHSH and CDR2 LQKENI. Here the CDR3 DNA reads TGTGCCAGCTCACCACCGAGTCAGGGGGCCGCTACGCAGTATTTT. It codes for CASSPPSQGAATQYF.

The chain carries TRBV28 and TRBJ2-3; the match to TRBD2 covers 8 bases. The CDR3 loop spans 13 amino acids. V gave up 8 bases and J gave up 6 bases; unmatched junction bases: 7. CDR1 and CDR2 (germline): MDHEN, SYDVKM. The CDR3 here is CASVRSGSDTQYF. The CDR3 nucleotides read TGTGCCAGCGTCCGAAGCGGGAGTGATACGCAGTATTTT. Using reference TRBV28 and TRBJ2-3 for the parts outside the CDR3, the full variable domain is DVKVTQSSRYLVKRTGEKVFLECVQDMDHENMFWYRQDPGLGLRLIYFSYDVKMKEKGDIPEGYSVSREKKERFSLILESASTNQTSMYLCASVRSGSDTQYFGPGTRLTVL.

The rearrangement uses TRBV19 and TRBJ1-6; 8 positions match TRBD1. Germline CDR1 and CDR2: LNHDA and SQIVND (reference sequence). Trimming at V came to 5 bases and at J to 7 bases, leaving 7 bases not matched to a gene. This CDR3 is 15 amino acids long. The DNA for the CDR3 is TGTGCCAGTAGTTACCAGGGGGCGGAGAATTCACCCCTCCACTTT. Translating gives CASSYQGAENSPLHF.

This sequence joins TRBV6-5 and TRBJ1-2; 8 nucleotides align to TRBD1. CDR3 length: 15 amino acids. V lost 0 bases and J lost 5; bases outside the gene matches: 5. Germline loops: CDR1 MNHEY, CDR2 SVGAGI. The CDR3 DNA reads TGTGCCAGCAGTTACTCGACAGGGGAGTGGTATGGCTACACCTTC. Its protein is CASSYSTGEWYGYTF.

As regards this clone: One end of the junction fails to match germline, which may point to a read error. The V and J genes are TRBV5-1 and TRBJ1-2; possibly TRBD1 for D (5 bases). The CDR3 is made up of 13 amino acids. Germline V gives CDR1 SGHRS, CDR2 YFSETQ. In DNA, the CDR3 is TGCGCCCGCAGCGTGGCCGGGGGGGATGGCTACACCTTC. This encodes CARSVAGGDGYTF.

This clone was seen only once. CDR3 DNA sequence: TGTGCCAGCAGCGGCCGGACTAGCGGGAGTTACGAGCAGTACTTC. Translating gives CASSGRTSGSYEQYF. V usage is TRBV7-2 and J usage is TRBJ2-7, with 13 bases fitting TRBD2. Germline V gives CDR1 SGHTA, CDR2 FQGNSA. The CDR3 is made up of 15 amino acids. The V gene end was trimmed by 5 bases and the J gene end by 4 bases; junction bases not matched to a gene: 5. Combining the CDR3 with reference TRBV7-2 and TRBJ2-7 gives the whole variable domain GAGVSQSPSNKVTEKGKDVELRCDPISGHTALYWYRQSLGQGLEFLIYFQGNSAPDKSGLPSDRFSAERTGGSVSTLTIQRTQQEDSAVYLCASSGRTSGSYEQYFGPGTRLTVT.

A remark on this clone: Other nucleotide sequences in the sample specify the same CDR3. V is TRBV6-1 and J is TRBJ2-7; D is undetermined. Germline-derived CDR1 and CDR2 are MNHNS and SASEGT. The CDR3 covers 13 residues. V dropped 2 bases and J dropped 2 bases, with 7 bases sitting between them. In nucleotides, the CDR3 is TGTGCCAGCAGTGAAAACAGTCCCTACGAGCAGTACTTC. It specifies CASSENSPYEQYF.

The sample holds a few counts of this clone. The rearrangement joins TRBV5-6 to TRBJ1-4; D remains unclear. V was cut by 0 bases and J by 8 bases, with 14 bases left in between. The germline CDR1 and CDR2 sequences are SGHDT and YYEEEE. This CDR3 contains 15 residues. This chain's CDR3 is CASSLVEDRGEKLFF. CDR3 coding DNA: TGTGCCAGCAGCTTGGTCGAGGACCGAGGGGAAAAACTGTTTTTT.

This clone was picked up one time. This chain joins TRBV18 and TRBJ1-4; the D gene is possibly TRBD1 (5 bases). CDR1 is KGHSH, CDR2 LQKENI, per germline. The CDR3 contains 14 residues. V was pared by 1 base and J by 6 bases, with 9 bases between. CDR3 bases: TGTGCCAGCTCACCACGATCGGGGGATGAAAAACTGTTTTTT. It encodes CASSPRSGDEKLFF. The full variable domain, its missing parts supplied by reference TRBV18 and TRBJ1-4, is NAGVMQNPRHLVRRRGQEARLRCSPMKGHSHVYWYRQLPEEGLKFMVYLQKENIIDESGMPKERFSAEFPKEGPSILRIQQVVRGDSAAYFCASSPRSGDEKLFFGSGTQLSVL.

The CDR3 bases are TGTGCCAGCAGTTTAACAGCCTACGAGCAGTACTTC. This sequence encodes CASSLTAYEQYF. The chain joins TRBV28 to TRBJ2-7; no clear D. V was shortened by 2 bases and J by 2 bases, with 4 bases between the two germline ends. Per germline, CDR1 MDHEN and CDR2 SYDVKM. The CDR3 is 12 amino acids. The full variable domain, with the rest looked up from reference TRBV28 and TRBJ2-7, is DVKVTQSSRYLVKRTGEKVFLECVQDMDHENMFWYRQDPGLGLRLIYFSYDVKMKEKGDIPEGYSVSREKKERFSLILESASTNQTSMYLCASSLTAYEQYFGPGTRLTVT.

V and J are TRBV5-6 and TRBJ2-7, with 8 bases matching TRBD1. This CDR3 has 13 amino acids. Trimming took 4 bases from V and 4 from J; bases not matched to a gene: 4. Germline CDR1 SGHDT, CDR2 YYEEEE. The CDR3 nucleotides read TGTGCCAGCAGCAGGACAGGGAATTACGAGCAGTACTTC. This encodes CASSRTGNYEQYF.

The chain is built from TRBV5-4 and TRBJ1-5; 11 positions match TRBD1. The CDR3 loop spans 15 amino acids. Looked up from germline, CDR1 is SGHNT and CDR2 is YYREEE (reference sequence). V shed 4 bases, J shed 6 bases, and the junction held 6 bases outside the gene matches. CDR3 region: CASSHGQGAGQPQHF. The CDR3 nucleotides are TGTGCCAGCAGCCATGGACAGGGGGCAGGTCAGCCCCAGCATTTT.

This clone has only one observation. This chain connects TRBV19 to TRBJ1-5; possibly TRBD1 for D (6 bases). The V end lost 7 bases, the J end lost 4 bases, and 23 bases lay between the germline ends. CDR3 size: 17 residues. In germline, CDR1 is LNHDA, CDR2 SQIVND (reference sequence). The CDR3 nucleotides are TGTGCCAGTACCCCTCGGGGCAGGGGCCAGGGGAATCAGCCCCAGCATTTT. It specifies CASTPRGRGQGNQPQHF. Combining the CDR3 with reference TRBV19 and TRBJ1-5 gives the whole variable domain DGGITQSPKYLFRKEGQNVTLSCEQNLNHDAMYWYRQDPGQGLRLIYYSQIVNDFQKGDIAEGYSVSREKKESFPLTVTSAQKNPTAFYLCASTPRGRGQGNQPQHFGDGTRLSIL.

This clone was counted a few times. The chain joins TRBV3-1 (or the pseudogene TRBV3-2) to TRBJ1-5; 9 nucleotides match TRBD1. V dropped 4 bases and J dropped 6; count of bases not matched to a gene: 4. Germline values: CDR1 LGHDT, CDR2 YNNKEL (reference sequence). The CDR3 consists of 14 residues. The CDR3 DNA sequence: TGTGCCAGCAGCCGGGACAGGGAGGTTCAGCCCCAGCATTTT. Protein product: CASSRDREVQPQHF.

V gene TRBV5-1 combines with J gene TRBJ2-3; 10 bases are a match to TRBD2. V was pared by 7 bases and J by 4 bases, with 9 bases of the junction left unmatched. Germline V gene sequence: CDR1 SGHRS, CDR2 YFSETQ. This CDR3 region has 15 residues. CDR3 bases: TGCGCCAGCGCTAGCGGGAGCACCACCGCAGATACGCAGTATTTT. Residues: CASASGSTTADTQYF.

The chain is built from TRBV4-3 and TRBJ2-2; possibly TRBD1 for D (5 bases). Trimming shortened V by 6 bases and J by 2 bases, and 10 bases separated the two germline ends. This CDR3 has 14 amino acids. Germline CDR1 LGHNA, CDR2 YSLEER. The CDR3 DNA sequence: TGCGCCAGCAGGTCAGGGTTTAACACCGGGGAGCTGTTTTTT. The encoded protein is CASRSGFNTGELFF.

This chain links TRBV2 with TRBJ2-7; D unclear. CDR3 length: 13 amino acids. V was clipped by 1 base and J by 3 bases, with 7 bases between them. The germline CDR1 and CDR2 sequences are SNHLY and FYNNEI. The CDR3 DNA follows: TGTGCCAGCAGTGAAGTTTATTTCTACGAGCAGTACTTC. The encoded protein is CASSEVYFYEQYF.

This rearrangement joins TRBV5-4 to TRBJ2-5; D perhaps matches TRBD2 (5 bases). Per germline, CDR1 SGHNT and CDR2 YYREEE (reference sequence). CDR3 length: 15 residues. V gave up 3 bases and J gave up 1 base, with 13 bases separating them. As DNA, the CDR3 is TGTGCCAGCAGCTACCGCGCGGGTCGCCAAGAGACCCAGTACTTC. This translates into CASSYRAGRQETQYF.

This sequence joins TRBV4-1 and TRBJ2-2; 11 positions agree with TRBD2. The CDR3 sequence is 21 residues long. Germline CDR1 is MGHRA and CDR2 is YSYEKL. Trimming cost V 0 bases and J 2 bases; bases outside gene matches: 14. Here the CDR3 DNA reads TGCGCCAGCAGCCAAGATGGGCCCGGGGTGACTAGCGGGGTAAACACCGGGGAGCTGTTTTTT. The encoded protein is CASSQDGPGVTSGVNTGELFF.

The genes are TRBV28 and TRBJ2-1; D remains unclear. V dropped 3 bases and J dropped 0 bases, with 9 bases sitting between them. The CDR3 has 15 amino acids. Germline V lookup: CDR1 MDHEN, CDR2 SYDVKM. The CDR3 region is CASSLGRSSYNEQFF. CDR3 in DNA: TGTGCCAGCAGTTTGGGCAGAAGCTCCTACAATGAGCAGTTCTTC.

This clone occurred a few times. The rearrangement links TRBV7-2 to TRBJ2-7, with 7 nucleotides matching TRBD2. This CDR3 has 18 amino acids. The germline V gene encodes CDR1 SGHTA and CDR2 FQGNSA. V was clipped by 1 base and J by 2 bases; unmatched bases: 14. CDR3 amino acids: CASSLGASGRTSAYEQYF. The CDR3 coding sequence is TGTGCCAGCAGCTTAGGGGCTAGCGGACGTACCTCGGCCTACGAGCAGTACTTC. Together with reference TRBV7-2 and TRBJ2-7, the CDR3 gives the full variable domain: GAGVSQSPSNKVTEKGKDVELRCDPISGHTALYWYRQSLGQGLEFLIYFQGNSAPDKSGLPSDRFSAERTGGSVSTLTIQRTQQEDSAVYLCASSLGASGRTSAYEQYFGPGTRLTVT.

The chain combines TRBV5-1 with TRBJ1-1; D not resolved. CDR1 is SGHRS, CDR2 YFSETQ, per germline. The CDR3 length is 14 residues. Trimming removed 4 bases at V and 1 base at J, with 11 bases between. The CDR3 protein is CASSTVGENTEAFF. The CDR3 region has the DNA TGCGCCAGCAGCACGGTCGGGGAGAACACTGAAGCTTTCTTT.

This chain links TRBV6-6 with TRBJ1-4; 10 bases align to TRBD1. This CDR3 has 15 amino acids. CDR1 and CDR2 from the germline V gene are MNHNY and SVGAGI (reference sequence). J lost 8 bases, V lost 6 bases, and 9 bases had no gene match. In nucleotides, the CDR3 is TGTGCCAGCAGGCGAGACCCGGGACAGGGGGAAAAACTGTTTTTT. Protein: CASRRDPGQGEKLFF.

This chain uses TRBV7-6 with TRBJ1-5, with TRBD1 as a possible D gene (6 bases). Per germline, CDR1 SGHVS and CDR2 FNYEAQ. Trimming removed 4 bases from V and 7 bases from J, with 20 bases in between. The CDR3 is 16 amino acids. CDR3 bases: TGTGCCAGCAGCTGCGCTCGAGGGGGGGCAAGGCAGCCCCAGCATTTT. Translation: CASSCARGGARQPQHF.